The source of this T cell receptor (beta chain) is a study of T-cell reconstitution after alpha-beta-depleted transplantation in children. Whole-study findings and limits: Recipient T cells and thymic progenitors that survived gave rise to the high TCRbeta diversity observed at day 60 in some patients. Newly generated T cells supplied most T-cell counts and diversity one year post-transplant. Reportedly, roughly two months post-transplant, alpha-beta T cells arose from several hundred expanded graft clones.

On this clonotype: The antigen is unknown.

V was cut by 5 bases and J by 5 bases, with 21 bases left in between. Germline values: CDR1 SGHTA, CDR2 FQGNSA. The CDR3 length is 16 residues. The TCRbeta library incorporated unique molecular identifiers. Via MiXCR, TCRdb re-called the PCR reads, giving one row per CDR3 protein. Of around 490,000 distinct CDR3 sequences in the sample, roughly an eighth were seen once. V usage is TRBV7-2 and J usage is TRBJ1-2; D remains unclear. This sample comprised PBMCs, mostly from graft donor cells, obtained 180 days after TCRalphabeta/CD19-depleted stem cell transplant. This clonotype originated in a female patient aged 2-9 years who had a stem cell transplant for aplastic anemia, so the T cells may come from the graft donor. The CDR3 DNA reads TGTGCCAGCAGCAGCAAGGAGCTTGGCAGGAGATATGGCTACACCTTC. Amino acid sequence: CASSSKELGRRYGYTF.